This T cell receptor beta chain was identified during a study of shared clonotypes between healthy human individuals. It was 250 to 350 ng DNA, roughly 32,000 T cell genomes, that went into each replicate PCR of unsorted PBMC. In the study's own analysis: Because ImmunoSEQ provided only junction sequences with no quality scores, the filtering differed. The assay was immunoSEQ multiplex PCR, and TCRdb's table has in-frame clones only and misses some. V and J calls and clone size come straight from that table; D and trimming were deduced from the DNA. The data contain 400,000 to 600,000 clones, around 75% of them seen just once; the ten biggest clones take up 13%. The V end lost 3 bases, the J end lost 4 bases, and 10 bases lay between the germline ends. The CDR3 spans 13 residues. Germline values: CDR1 GTSNPN, CDR2 SVGIG (reference sequence). On this clone: The antigen remains undetermined.

General observations from the study: Among donors, the sharing of clonotypes was expected to be influenced by sequencing depth.

This chain joins TRBV30 and TRBJ1-5; TRBD1 might be the D (5 bases). The sample comprised PBMCs. This receptor was taken from a woman aged 35 to 49 in good health. Some clones in this sample may be carry-over from other donors' samples. CDR3 nucleotide sequence: TGTGCCTGGAGCGGGGGTATGAATCAGCCCCAGCATTTT. Translating it yields CAWSGGMNQPQHF. Variable domain in full (rest from reference TRBV30 and TRBJ1-5): SQTIHQWPATLVQPVGSPLSLECTVEGTSNPNLYWYRQAAGRGLQLLFYSVGIGQISSEVPQNLSASRPQDRQFILSSKKLLLSDSGFYLCAWSGGMNQPQHFGDGTRLSIL.